A single sample gave rise to the 8 T cell receptor beta chains below, sequenced in a study of glioma-infiltrating T cells after dendritic cell vaccination. Measured with immunoSEQ multiplex PCR; TCRdb has only the in-frame clones, and not every one. Among fewer than 100,000 clones listed, about nine tenths were seen once. Sequencing used blood, obtained before dendritic cell vaccination. Receptors originate from a human donor with glioblastoma.

This sequence joins TRBV9 and TRBJ1-2; maybe TRBD1 (5 bases). Germline CDR1 reads SGDLS; CDR2 reads YYNGEE. V was pared by 0 bases and J by 4 bases, with 10 bases between. The CDR3 sequence is 14 residues long. DNA of the CDR3: TGTGCCAGCAGCGTAGGGAACAGGATCTATGGCTACACCTTC. This sequence encodes CASSVGNRIYGYTF.

V is TRBV5-4 and J is TRBJ1-6; tentatively, D is TRBD1 (5 bases). There are 17 residues in the CDR3. Looked up from germline, CDR1 is SGHNT and CDR2 is YYREEE (reference sequence). V was trimmed by 0 bases and J by 6 bases, leaving 16 bases between them. CDR3: CASSLAGGRGANSPLHF. Here the CDR3 DNA reads TGTGCCAGCAGCTTGGCCGGAGGGCGCGGGGCTAATTCACCCCTCCACTTT.

CDR3 nucleotides: TGTGCCAGCAGCCGATTAGTTCCTGACAGGGGTCGGGAGACCCAGTACTTC. Encoded protein: CASSRLVPDRGRETQYF. The genes are TRBV7-9 and TRBJ2-5; TRBD1 matches 8 bases. This CDR3 region has 17 residues. Per the germline V gene, CDR1 is SEHNR and CDR2 is FQNEAQ (reference sequence). After removal of 5 bases from V and 5 bases from J, the junction contained 16 bases not matched to a gene. The full variable domain, rest sourced from reference TRBV7-9 and TRBJ2-5, is DTGVSQNPRHKITKRGQNVTFRCDPISEHNRLYWYRQTLGQGPEFLTYFQNEAQLEKSRLLSDRFSAERPKGSFSTLEIQRTEQGDSAMYLCASSRLVPDRGRETQYFGPGTRLLVL.

The rearrangement joins TRBV9 to TRBJ2-5; 11 bases map to TRBD2. CDR3 length: 15 residues. The V segment lost 0 bases and the J segment 9 bases; nucleotides outside the gene matches: 7. Germline CDR1 is SGDLS and CDR2 is YYNGEE. CDR3 coding DNA: TGTGCCAGCAGCGTAGTGGCTAGCGGGGGGAATCCCCAGTACTTC. It is translated as CASSVVASGGNPQYF. The complete variable domain, with remaining parts taken from reference TRBV9 and TRBJ2-5, reads DSGVTQTPKHLITATGQRVTLRCSPRSGDLSVYWYQQSLDQGLQFLIQYYNGEERAKGNILERFSAQQFPDLHSELNLSSLELGDSALYFCASSVVASGGNPQYFGPGTRLLVL.

The genes are TRBV6-5 and TRBJ1-1; D remains ambiguous. The CDR3 is 14 amino acids. CDR1 and CDR2 from the germline V gene are MNHEY and SVGAGI. Trimming removed 7 bases at V and 3 bases at J, with 15 bases between. The CDR3, as DNA: TGTGCCAGCAATTTGGGCGGGGTGGACACTGAAGCTTTCTTT. It translates to CASNLGGVDTEAFF.

The CDR3 DNA is TGTGCCAGCAGCGTAGGTTCGTACCAAGAGACCCAGTACTTC. Its translation is CASSVGSYQETQYF. The chain is built from TRBV9 and TRBJ2-5, with D hard to call. With 0 bases removed from V and 0 bases from J, the gap between germline ends came to 6 bases. The CDR3 runs 14 residues. The germline gives CDR1 SGDLS, CDR2 YYNGEE.

V is TRBV6-1 and J is TRBJ2-5; 8 bases match TRBD2. CDR3 length: 15 residues. Germline V CDR1 and CDR2: MNHNS, SASEGT. V trimming: 2 bases; J trimming: 0 bases; junction bases outside the gene matches: 2. The CDR3 sequence: CASSELAGNQETQYF. The CDR3 DNA is TGTGCCAGCAGTGAACTAGCGGGTAACCAAGAGACCCAGTACTTC.

V gene TRBV19 combines with J gene TRBJ1-2; weak D call: TRBD1 (6 bases). The CDR3 length is 15 residues. The germline V and J ends were trimmed by 6 bases and 6 bases, with 20 bases remaining between them. CDR1 and CDR2 (germline): LNHDA, SQIVND (reference sequence). The chain's CDR3 is CASSRGGGQADGYTF. The CDR3, as DNA: TGTGCCAGTAGCCGGGGCGGGGGGCAGGCGGATGGCTACACCTTC.